This is a list of T cell receptor beta chains from one sample in a study of T-cell memory formation after mild COVID-19. In TCRdb, the 5' RACE reads were re-called with MiXCR into one record per CDR3 protein. The sample shows roughly 580,000 distinct CDR3 sequences, roughly 18% of them seen only once. Specimen: PBMCs or a T cell subset sorted from them (not recorded which). These receptors were collected from an adult woman who had mild COVID-19 (a few samples of this study predate the infection). Cell type and time point are not known. Both conserved end residues are part of each CDR3. Each record gives: V gene, clone size, J gene, D gene, CDR3 protein, CDR3 DNA. The D gene is left open where the match is weak. The size of a clone is reported for some rows only, either as once, few or many, or as a class for expanded clones.

V gene: TRBV7-8; clone size: few; J gene: TRBJ2-3; D gene: TRBD2; CDR3 protein: CASRRQGIPTSGIRTDTQYF; CDR3 DNA: TGTGCCAGCAGGAGACAGGGGATCCCGACTAGCGGGATCAGGACAGATACGCAGTATTTT
V gene: TRBV28; clone size: few; J gene: TRBJ2-4; D gene: -; CDR3 protein: CASKPGRMNPKNIQYF; CDR3 DNA: TGTGCCAGCAAACCGGGCCGGATGAACCCCAAAAACATTCAGTACTTC
V gene: TRBV5-1; clone size: -; J gene: TRBJ2-7; D gene: -; CDR3 protein: CASSFTTWGAWNYEQYF; CDR3 DNA: TGCGCCAGCAGCTTTACCACCTGGGGAGCATGGAACTACGAGCAGTACTTC
V gene: TRBV7-9; clone size: few; J gene: TRBJ2-5; D gene: -; CDR3 protein: CASSSFGHLQETQYF; CDR3 DNA: TGTGCCAGCAGCTCCTTCGGACACCTCCAAGAGACCCAGTACTTC
V gene: TRBV27; clone size: -; J gene: TRBJ2-1; D gene: TRBD2; CDR3 protein: CASSPPGTSGMGEQFF; CDR3 DNA: TGTGCCAGCAGCCCCCCCGGGACTAGCGGGATGGGTGAGCAGTTCTTC
V gene: TRBV4-3; clone size: few; J gene: TRBJ1-1; D gene: -; CDR3 protein: CASSQRAGDTEAFF; CDR3 DNA: TGCGCCAGCAGCCAACGGGCGGGCGACACTGAAGCTTTCTTT
V gene: TRBV6-1; clone size: -; J gene: TRBJ1-2; D gene: -; CDR3 protein: CASKAGVNYGYTF; CDR3 DNA: TGTGCCAGCAAGGCAGGGGTCAACTATGGCTACACCTTC
V gene: TRBV6-5; clone size: -; J gene: TRBJ2-5; D gene: -; CDR3 protein: CASSQNEEQTQYF; CDR3 DNA: TGTGCCAGCAGTCAGAACGAGGAACAGACCCAGTACTTC
V gene: TRBV23-1; clone size: -; J gene: TRBJ1-2; D gene: -; CDR3 protein: CASSHPGHTYGYTF; CDR3 DNA: TGCGCCAGCAGTCATCCGGGACACACCTATGGCTACACCTTC
V gene: TRBV12-3/TRBV12-4; clone size: -; J gene: TRBJ1-1; D gene: -; CDR3 protein: CASSFAGETTEAFF; CDR3 DNA: TGTGCCAGCAGTTTTGCGGGGGAGACCACTGAAGCTTTCTTT
V gene: TRBV4-3; clone size: few; J gene: TRBJ2-1; D gene: -; CDR3 protein: CASSQDRLAPYNEQFF; CDR3 DNA: TGCGCCAGCAGCCAAGATCGGCTTGCCCCCTACAATGAGCAGTTCTTC
V gene: TRBV18; clone size: few; J gene: TRBJ2-5; D gene: TRBD2; CDR3 protein: CASSLLAGEQETQYF; CDR3 DNA: TGTGCCAGCTCCTTACTAGCGGGAGAACAAGAGACCCAGTACTTC
V gene: TRBV4-1; clone size: once; J gene: TRBJ2-3; D gene: TRBD1; CDR3 protein: CASSQQGAVGTDTQYF; CDR3 DNA: TGCGCCAGCAGCCAACAGGGGGCTGTCGGCACAGATACGCAGTATTTT
V gene: TRBV3-1; clone size: -; J gene: TRBJ2-1; D gene: -; CDR3 protein: CASSQVFSSYEQFF; CDR3 DNA: TGTGCCAGCAGCCAGGTATTTAGTAGCTATGAGCAGTTCTTC
V gene: TRBV5-1; clone size: few; J gene: TRBJ2-7; D gene: TRBD1; CDR3 protein: CASSPGQGWAYEQYF; CDR3 DNA: TGCGCCAGCAGCCCCGGACAGGGGTGGGCCTACGAGCAGTACTTC
V gene: TRBV6-5; clone size: few; J gene: TRBJ2-5; D gene: TRBD2; CDR3 protein: CASSNRLASGDQETQYF; CDR3 DNA: TGTGCCAGCAGTAACCGACTGGCTAGCGGGGACCAAGAGACCCAGTACTTC
V gene: TRBV19; clone size: -; J gene: TRBJ2-1; D gene: -; CDR3 protein: CASSIVGQYNEQFF; CDR3 DNA: TGTGCCAGTAGTATAGTAGGGCAGTACAATGAGCAGTTCTTC
V gene: TRBV7-8; clone size: few; J gene: TRBJ2-5; D gene: -; CDR3 protein: CASSLAGGTDTETQYF; CDR3 DNA: TGTGCCAGCAGCTTAGCTGGCGGGACAGATACAGAGACCCAGTACTTC
V gene: TRBV7-6; clone size: few; J gene: TRBJ2-1; D gene: TRBD2; CDR3 protein: CASSFGLAGREQFF; CDR3 DNA: TGTGCCAGCAGCTTCGGACTAGCGGGGCGGGAGCAGTTCTTC
V gene: TRBV6-5; clone size: -; J gene: TRBJ1-1; D gene: -; CDR3 protein: CASSPLLRQNTEAFF; CDR3 DNA: TGTGCCAGCAGCCCTCTCCTCAGGCAAAACACTGAAGCTTTCTTT
V gene: TRBV24-1; clone size: few; J gene: TRBJ2-5; D gene: -; CDR3 protein: CATSPPSQETQYF; CDR3 DNA: TGTGCCACCAGTCCCCCTTCACAAGAGACCCAGTACTTC
V gene: TRBV9; clone size: once; J gene: TRBJ2-2; D gene: -; CDR3 protein: CASSLQGFTGELFF; CDR3 DNA: TGTGCCAGCAGCCTACAGGGATTCACCGGGGAGCTGTTTTTT
V gene: TRBV27; clone size: -; J gene: TRBJ2-3; D gene: TRBD2; CDR3 protein: CASSTIGTSPSTDTQYF; CDR3 DNA: TGTGCCAGCAGTACTATTGGGACTAGCCCTTCCACAGATACGCAGTATTTT
V gene: TRBV12-3/TRBV12-4; clone size: -; J gene: TRBJ1-2; D gene: -; CDR3 protein: CASSLEQSYGYTF; CDR3 DNA: TGTGCCAGCAGTTTAGAACAGAGCTATGGCTACACATTC
V gene: TRBV12-3/TRBV12-4; clone size: -; J gene: TRBJ2-5; D gene: -; CDR3 protein: CASSHSTGGQETQYF; CDR3 DNA: TGTGCCAGCAGCCATTCGACAGGCGGTCAAGAGACCCAGTACTTC
V gene: TRBV7-2; clone size: -; J gene: TRBJ2-1; D gene: -; CDR3 protein: CASSLRGLTRANEQFF; CDR3 DNA: TGTGCCAGCAGCTTAAGGGGCCTCACCAGGGCCAATGAGCAGTTCTTC
V gene: TRBV6-1; clone size: few; J gene: TRBJ1-4; D gene: TRBD1; CDR3 protein: CASSAQGIGEKLFF; CDR3 DNA: TGTGCCAGCAGTGCACAGGGGATAGGTGAAAAACTGTTTTTT
V gene: TRBV5-4; clone size: -; J gene: TRBJ2-3; D gene: -; CDR3 protein: CASSSLSHTDTQYF; CDR3 DNA: TGTGCCAGCAGCTCGTTATCGCACACAGATACGCAGTATTTT
V gene: TRBV29-1; clone size: -; J gene: TRBJ1-1; D gene: -; CDR3 protein: CSVEDIREGAFF; CDR3 DNA: TGCAGCGTTGAAGATATCAGAGAGGGTGCTTTCTTT
V gene: TRBV6-6; clone size: -; J gene: TRBJ1-5; D gene: TRBD1; CDR3 protein: CASSPRDRGLSNEPQHF; CDR3 DNA: TGTGCCAGCAGTCCACGGGACAGGGGGCTTAGCAATGAGCCCCAGCATTTT
V gene: TRBV7-6; clone size: few; J gene: TRBJ2-3; D gene: TRBD2; CDR3 protein: CASSPSGGPSTDTQYF; CDR3 DNA: TGTGCCAGCAGCCCGTCGGGGGGACCAAGCACAGATACGCAGTATTTT
V gene: TRBV6-1; clone size: few; J gene: TRBJ1-5; D gene: -; CDR3 protein: CASSELAQPQHF; CDR3 DNA: TGTGCCAGCAGTGAATTGGCTCAGCCCCAGCATTTT
V gene: TRBV9; clone size: few; J gene: TRBJ1-1; D gene: TRBD1; CDR3 protein: CASSATGTMNTEAFF; CDR3 DNA: TGTGCCAGCAGCGCGACAGGGACCATGAACACTGAAGCTTTCTTT
V gene: TRBV19; clone size: -; J gene: TRBJ1-2; D gene: TRBD1; CDR3 protein: CASSTAGGLYGYTF; CDR3 DNA: TGTGCCAGTAGTACCGCAGGGGGCCTGTATGGCTACACCTTC
V gene: TRBV13; clone size: few; J gene: TRBJ2-1; D gene: -; CDR3 protein: CASSLGDEYYNEQFF; CDR3 DNA: TGTGCCAGCAGCTTGGGAGACGAATACTACAATGAGCAGTTCTTC
V gene: TRBV7-9; clone size: -; J gene: TRBJ2-5; D gene: -; CDR3 protein: CASSLGDSTQYF; CDR3 DNA: TGTGCCAGCAGCTTAGGAGACAGCACCCAGTACTTC
V gene: TRBV6-2/TRBV6-3; clone size: -; J gene: TRBJ1-4; D gene: -; CDR3 protein: CASRPLIIGRDEKLFF; CDR3 DNA: TGTGCCAGCAGGCCCCTCATCATCGGCCGTGATGAAAAACTGTTTTTT
V gene: TRBV24-1; clone size: -; J gene: TRBJ2-2; D gene: TRBD1; CDR3 protein: CATSGTRPGTGRLKTNTGELFF; CDR3 DNA: TGTGCCACCAGTGGTACTAGACCCGGGACAGGGCGACTAAAGACGAACACCGGGGAGCTGTTTTTT
V gene: TRBV18; clone size: -; J gene: TRBJ1-3; D gene: -; CDR3 protein: CASSRSGPSSGNTIYF; CDR3 DNA: TGTGCCAGCTCACGGTCTGGGCCGAGCTCTGGAAACACCATATATTTT
V gene: TRBV5-1; clone size: -; J gene: TRBJ2-7; D gene: -; CDR3 protein: CASSLDQPPYEQYF; CDR3 DNA: TGCGCCAGCAGCTTGGATCAGCCCCCCTACGAGCAGTACTTC
V gene: TRBV12-3/TRBV12-4; clone size: few; J gene: TRBJ1-4; D gene: TRBD1; CDR3 protein: CASSLGQAGEKLFF; CDR3 DNA: TGTGCCAGCAGTCTCGGACAGGCAGGAGAAAAACTGTTTTTT
V gene: TRBV29-1; clone size: -; J gene: TRBJ1-2; D gene: -; CDR3 protein: CSVEDETGPDSF; CDR3 DNA: TGCAGCGTTGAAGACGAGACGGGACCAGATAGTTTC
V gene: TRBV24-1; clone size: few; J gene: TRBJ2-1; D gene: -; CDR3 protein: CATSDLQGGYYNEQFF; CDR3 DNA: TGTGCCACCAGTGATTTACAAGGGGGTTACTACAATGAGCAGTTCTTC
V gene: TRBV27; clone size: -; J gene: TRBJ1-1; D gene: -; CDR3 protein: CASSLGRPNTEAFF; CDR3 DNA: TGTGCCAGCAGTTTAGGCCGCCCGAACACTGAAGCTTTCTTT
V gene: TRBV20-1; clone size: -; J gene: TRBJ2-6; D gene: -; CDR3 protein: CSASGSGANVLTF; CDR3 DNA: TGCAGTGCTAGCGGGTCTGGGGCCAACGTCCTGACTTTC
V gene: TRBV7-9; clone size: few; J gene: TRBJ2-1; D gene: TRBD2; CDR3 protein: CASSPPASGGAYEQFF; CDR3 DNA: TGTGCCAGCAGCCCCCCGGCTAGCGGGGGGGCCTATGAGCAGTTCTTC
V gene: TRBV5-6; clone size: many; J gene: TRBJ2-1; D gene: -; CDR3 protein: CASSAGSSLVEQFF; CDR3 DNA: TGTGCCAGCAGCGCGGGTAGCAGTCTGGTTGAGCAGTTCTTC
V gene: TRBV7-9; clone size: -; J gene: TRBJ1-2; D gene: -; CDR3 protein: CASSLDHDYGYTF; CDR3 DNA: TGTGCCAGCAGCTTAGATCATGACTATGGCTACACCTTC
V gene: TRBV19; clone size: -; J gene: TRBJ2-7; D gene: -; CDR3 protein: CASSMGGPSEQYF; CDR3 DNA: TGTGCCAGTAGTATGGGGGGTCCATCCGAGCAGTACTTC
V gene: TRBV20-1; clone size: -; J gene: TRBJ1-1; D gene: TRBD1; CDR3 protein: CSAKGQGAPTEAFF; CDR3 DNA: TGCAGTGCTAAAGGACAGGGGGCGCCCACTGAAGCTTTCTTT
V gene: TRBV5-6; clone size: -; J gene: TRBJ2-6; D gene: -; CDR3 protein: CASSHLSGANVLTF; CDR3 DNA: TGTGCCAGCAGCCATCTATCTGGGGCCAACGTCCTGACTTTC
V gene: TRBV7-9; clone size: few; J gene: TRBJ1-2; D gene: TRBD1; CDR3 protein: CASSRTGDSGYTF; CDR3 DNA: TGTGCCAGCAGCCGGACAGGGGATTCGGGCTACACCTTC
V gene: TRBV7-2; clone size: -; J gene: TRBJ2-3; D gene: -; CDR3 protein: CASSDGTHSPSQYF; CDR3 DNA: TGTGCCAGCAGCGACGGGACTCATTCCCCCTCGCAGTATTTT
V gene: TRBV5-1; clone size: few; J gene: TRBJ2-1; D gene: TRBD1; CDR3 protein: CASRSTGQFNEQFF; CDR3 DNA: TGCGCCAGCAGGTCCACGGGACAGTTCAATGAGCAGTTCTTC
V gene: TRBV9; clone size: few; J gene: TRBJ2-1; D gene: -; CDR3 protein: CASSVGGEYNEQFF; CDR3 DNA: TGTGCCAGCAGCGTTGGCGGGGAGTACAATGAGCAGTTCTTC
V gene: TRBV9; clone size: -; J gene: TRBJ2-1; D gene: -; CDR3 protein: CASSYRGYEQFF; CDR3 DNA: TGTGCCAGCAGCTACCGGGGCTATGAGCAGTTCTTC
V gene: TRBV5-8; clone size: -; J gene: TRBJ2-5; D gene: -; CDR3 protein: CASSSWAGQETQYF; CDR3 DNA: TGTGCCAGCAGCTCATGGGCAGGGCAAGAGACCCAGTACTTC